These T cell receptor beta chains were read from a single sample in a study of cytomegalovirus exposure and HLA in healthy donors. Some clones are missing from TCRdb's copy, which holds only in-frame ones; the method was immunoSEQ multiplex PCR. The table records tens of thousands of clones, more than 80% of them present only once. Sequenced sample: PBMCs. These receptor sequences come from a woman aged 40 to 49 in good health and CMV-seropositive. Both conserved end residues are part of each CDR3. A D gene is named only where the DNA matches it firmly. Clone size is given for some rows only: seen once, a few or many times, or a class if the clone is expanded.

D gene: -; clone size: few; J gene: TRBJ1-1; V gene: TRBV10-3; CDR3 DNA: TGTGCCATCAGTGAGTGGACAGCGAACACTGAAGCTTTCTTT; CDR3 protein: CAISEWTANTEAFF
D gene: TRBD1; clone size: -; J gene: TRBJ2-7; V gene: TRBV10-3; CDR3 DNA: TGTGCCATCAGTGACTCGCAGGGGGCAGGCGAGCAGTACTTC; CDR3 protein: CAISDSQGAGEQYF
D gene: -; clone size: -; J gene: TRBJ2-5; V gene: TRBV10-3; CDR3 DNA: TGTGCCATCGCTCTAGCCGGTGGGGAAGAGACCCAGTACTTC; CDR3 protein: CAIALAGGEETQYF
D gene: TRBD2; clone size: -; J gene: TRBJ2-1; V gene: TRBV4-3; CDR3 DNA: TGCGCCAGCAGCCAAGATCCCACCCTAGCGGGGGTCAACAATGAGCAGTTCTTC; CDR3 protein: CASSQDPTLAGVNNEQFF
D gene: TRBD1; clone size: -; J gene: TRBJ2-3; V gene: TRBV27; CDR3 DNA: TGTGCCAGCAGTTTCGGGACAGGGCGCACAGATACGCAGTATTTT; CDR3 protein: CASSFGTGRTDTQYF
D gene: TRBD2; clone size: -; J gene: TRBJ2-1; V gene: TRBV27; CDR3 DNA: TGTGCCAGCAGTTGGGGACTAGCGGGGGGAAGCTCCTACAATGAGCAGTTCTTC; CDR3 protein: CASSWGLAGGSSYNEQFF
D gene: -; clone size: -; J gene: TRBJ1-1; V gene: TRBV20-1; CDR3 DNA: TGCAGTGCTAGACTTAATGAAGCTTTCTTT; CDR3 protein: CSARLNEAFF
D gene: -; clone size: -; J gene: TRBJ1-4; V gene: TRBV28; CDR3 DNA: TGTGCCAGCAGGACTACCGGGAGGGGCGGGAATGAAAAACTGTTTTTT; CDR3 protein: CASRTTGRGGNEKLFF
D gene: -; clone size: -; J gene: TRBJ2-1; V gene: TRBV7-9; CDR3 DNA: TGTGCCAGCACCAACGGAAGATCGGGACTCGATGCCAATGAGCAGTTCTTC; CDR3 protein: CASTNGRSGLDANEQFF
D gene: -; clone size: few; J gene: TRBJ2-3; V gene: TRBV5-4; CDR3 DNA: TGTGCCAGCAGCACCCGGACTGGCGGTCAGGATACGCAGTATTTT; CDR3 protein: CASSTRTGGQDTQYF
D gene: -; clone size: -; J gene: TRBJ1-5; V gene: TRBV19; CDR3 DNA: TGTGCCAGTAGTTTACAGGGAGTTGGTAATCCCCAGCATTTT; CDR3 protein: CASSLQGVGNPQHF
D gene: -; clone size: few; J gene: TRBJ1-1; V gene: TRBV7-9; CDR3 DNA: TGTGCCAGCAGCTTAACGGCTGACAGTAACACTGAAGCTTTCTTT; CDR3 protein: CASSLTADSNTEAFF
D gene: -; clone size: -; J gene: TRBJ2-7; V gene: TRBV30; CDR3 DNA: TGTGCCTGGAGTGTCACAGGCTACGAGCAGTACTTC; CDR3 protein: CAWSVTGYEQYF
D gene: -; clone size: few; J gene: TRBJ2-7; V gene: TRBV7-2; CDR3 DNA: TGTGCCAGCAGCTCCTTACAGGGGGGGGAGCAGTACTTC; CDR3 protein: CASSSLQGGEQYF
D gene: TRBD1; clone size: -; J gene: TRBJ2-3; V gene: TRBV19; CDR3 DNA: TGTGCCAGTAGTACGGGACAGGGGGCAGGAGATACGCAGTATTTT; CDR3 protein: CASSTGQGAGDTQYF
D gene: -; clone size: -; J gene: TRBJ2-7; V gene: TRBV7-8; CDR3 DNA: TGTGCCAGCAGCCTCTCTCCGGGGTCCTACGAGCAGTACTTC; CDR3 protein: CASSLSPGSYEQYF
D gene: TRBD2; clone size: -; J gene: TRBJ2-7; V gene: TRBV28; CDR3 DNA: TGTGCCAGCAGTTTAGGGGGGGGTAGCTACGAGCAGTACTTC; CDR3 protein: CASSLGGGSYEQYF
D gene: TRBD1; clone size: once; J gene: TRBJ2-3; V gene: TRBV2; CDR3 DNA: TGTGCCAGCAGTAGCCGGACAGGGCCAGATACGCAGTATTTT; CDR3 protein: CASSSRTGPDTQYF
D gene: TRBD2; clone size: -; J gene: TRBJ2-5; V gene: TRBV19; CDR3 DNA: TGTGCCAGTAGTATAGTTTCTAGCGGGGGACAAGAGACCCAGTACTTC; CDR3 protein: CASSIVSSGGQETQYF
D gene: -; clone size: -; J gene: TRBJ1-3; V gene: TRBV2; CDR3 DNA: TGTGCCAGCAGTGAAGGGAGCTCTGGAAACACCATATATTTT; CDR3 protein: CASSEGSSGNTIYF
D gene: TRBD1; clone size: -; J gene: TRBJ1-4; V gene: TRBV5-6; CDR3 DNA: TGTGCCAGCAGCGCCGACCAGGGGGCGCGTGAAAAACTGTTTTTT; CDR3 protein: CASSADQGAREKLFF
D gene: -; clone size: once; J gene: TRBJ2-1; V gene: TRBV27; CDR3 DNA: TGTGCCAGCAGTTTTATCGCAGTCTACAATGAGCAGTTCTTC; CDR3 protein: CASSFIAVYNEQFF
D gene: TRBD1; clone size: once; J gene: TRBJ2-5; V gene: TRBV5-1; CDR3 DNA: TGCGCCAGCTGCCGCGGGGGACAGGGGGGCCAAGAGACCCAGTACTTC; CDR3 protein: CASCRGGQGGQETQYF
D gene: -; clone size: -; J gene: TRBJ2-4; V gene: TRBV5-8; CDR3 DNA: TGTGCCAGCAGCTCCCGTACCAAAAACATTCAGTACTTC; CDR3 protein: CASSSRTKNIQYF
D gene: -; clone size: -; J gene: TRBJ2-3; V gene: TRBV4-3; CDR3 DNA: TGCGCCAGCAGCCTCAGACTACGCGCAGATACGCAGTATTTT; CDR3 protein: CASSLRLRADTQYF
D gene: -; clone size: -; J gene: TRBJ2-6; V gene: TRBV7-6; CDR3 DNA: TGTGCCAGCAGCTTAGCGACAGTCTCTGGGGCCAACGTCCTGACTTTC; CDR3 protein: CASSLATVSGANVLTF
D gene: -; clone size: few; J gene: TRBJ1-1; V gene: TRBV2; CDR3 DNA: TGTGCCAGCAGTGCCGCCGGGAACACTGAAGCTTTCTTT; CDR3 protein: CASSAAGNTEAFF
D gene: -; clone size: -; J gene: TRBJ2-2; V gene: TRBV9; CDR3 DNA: TGTGCCAGCAGCGTTTTGGGAGGTACCGGGGAGCTGTTTTTT; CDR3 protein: CASSVLGGTGELFF
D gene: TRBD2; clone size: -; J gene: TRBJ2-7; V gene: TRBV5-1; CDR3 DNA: TGCGCCAGCAGCTGGGAGGGTAGTCGGGTCGAGCAGTACTTC; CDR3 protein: CASSWEGSRVEQYF
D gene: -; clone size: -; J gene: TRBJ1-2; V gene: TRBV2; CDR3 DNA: TGTGCCAGCAAAGGTAGACGTCGAGGGGGTGGCTACACCTTC; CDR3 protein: CASKGRRRGGGYTF
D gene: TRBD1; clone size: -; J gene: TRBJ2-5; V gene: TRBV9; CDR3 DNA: TGTGCCAGCAGCGTAGGAACAGGGGGAAAGACCCAGTACTTC; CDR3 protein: CASSVGTGGKTQYF
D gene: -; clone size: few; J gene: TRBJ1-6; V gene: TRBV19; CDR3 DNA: TGTGCCAGTAGTATATTTGAGCGGGGATCACCCCTCCACTTT; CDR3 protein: CASSIFERGSPLHF
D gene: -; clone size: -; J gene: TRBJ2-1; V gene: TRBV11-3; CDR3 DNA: TGTGCCAGCAGCTTATATGGGTCTAGGGGCGATGAGCAGTTCTTC; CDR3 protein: CASSLYGSRGDEQFF
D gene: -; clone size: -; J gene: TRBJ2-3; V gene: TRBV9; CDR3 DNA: TGTGCCAGCAGCGTAGCTCTAGATACGCAGTATTTT; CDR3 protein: CASSVALDTQYF
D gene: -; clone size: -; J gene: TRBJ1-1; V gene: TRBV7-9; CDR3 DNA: TGTGCCAGCAGCCCTGGGATCGGGGACACTGAAGCTTTCTTT; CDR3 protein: CASSPGIGDTEAFF
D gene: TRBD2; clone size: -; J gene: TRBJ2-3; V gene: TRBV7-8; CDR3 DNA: TGTGCCAGCAGCTTAAATCGGGGGGTGGGGGGCACAGATACGCAGTATTTT; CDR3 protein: CASSLNRGVGGTDTQYF
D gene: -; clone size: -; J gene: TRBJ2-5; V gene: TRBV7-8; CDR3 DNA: TGTGCCAGCAGCTTCGGACAGACGGGTTGGGAGACCCAGTACTTC; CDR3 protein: CASSFGQTGWETQYF
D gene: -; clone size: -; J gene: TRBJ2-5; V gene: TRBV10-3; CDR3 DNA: TGTGCCACCTCAGGGGAGACCACTAAACAAGAGACCCAGTACTTC; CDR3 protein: CATSGETTKQETQYF
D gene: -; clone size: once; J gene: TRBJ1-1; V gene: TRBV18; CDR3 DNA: TGTGCCAGCTCACCTACAGGGAACACTGAAGCTTTCTTT; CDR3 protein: CASSPTGNTEAFF
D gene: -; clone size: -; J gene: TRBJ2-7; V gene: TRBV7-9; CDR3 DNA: TGTGCCAGCAGCTTAGTTAGTGCCTCGGGATACTACGAGCAGTACTTC; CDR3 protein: CASSLVSASGYYEQYF
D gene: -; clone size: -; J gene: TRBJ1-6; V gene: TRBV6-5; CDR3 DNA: TGTGCCAGCACCCGGGGGGAAAGGAATTCACCCCTCCACTTT; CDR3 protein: CASTRGERNSPLHF
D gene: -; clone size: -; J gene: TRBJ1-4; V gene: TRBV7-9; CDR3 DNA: TGTTCCAGCAGCTTAAATTTGGCCTGGAGGGGTCGGACTAATGAAAAACTGTTTTTT; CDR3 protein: CSSSLNLAWRGRTNEKLFF
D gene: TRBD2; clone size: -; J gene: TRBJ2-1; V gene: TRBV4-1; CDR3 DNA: TGCGCCAGCAGCCAAGTACTTGCGCTAGCGGGTTACAATGAGCAGTTCTTC; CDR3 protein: CASSQVLALAGYNEQFF
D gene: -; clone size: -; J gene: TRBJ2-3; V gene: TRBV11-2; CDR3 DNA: TGTGCCAGCAGCTTAGAAAGACAGTCAGATACGCAGTATTTT; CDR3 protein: CASSLERQSDTQYF
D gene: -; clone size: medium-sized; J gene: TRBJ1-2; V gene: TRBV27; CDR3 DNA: TGTGCCAGCAGTATACAGGGAGCTAACTATGGCTACACCTTC; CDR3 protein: CASSIQGANYGYTF
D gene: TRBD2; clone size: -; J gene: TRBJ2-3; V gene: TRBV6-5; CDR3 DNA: TGTGCCAGCAGTTACCCACATGGGGGGGGCACAGATACGCAGTATTTT; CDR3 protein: CASSYPHGGGTDTQYF